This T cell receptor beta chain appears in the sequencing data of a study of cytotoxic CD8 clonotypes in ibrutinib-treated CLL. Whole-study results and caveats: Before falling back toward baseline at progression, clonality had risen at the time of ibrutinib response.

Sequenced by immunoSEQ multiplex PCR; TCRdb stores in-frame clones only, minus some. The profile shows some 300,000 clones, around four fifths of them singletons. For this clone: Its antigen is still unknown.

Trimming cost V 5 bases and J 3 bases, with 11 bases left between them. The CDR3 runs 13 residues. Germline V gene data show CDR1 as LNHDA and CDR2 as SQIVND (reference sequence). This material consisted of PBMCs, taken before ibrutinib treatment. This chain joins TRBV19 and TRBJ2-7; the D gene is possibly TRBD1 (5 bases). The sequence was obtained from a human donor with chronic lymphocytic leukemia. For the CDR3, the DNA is TGTGCCAGTAGTCTGACAGTAGTCTACGAGCAGTACTTC. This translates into CASSLTVVYEQYF. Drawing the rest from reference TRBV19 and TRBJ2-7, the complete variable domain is DGGITQSPKYLFRKEGQNVTLSCEQNLNHDAMYWYRQDPGQGLRLIYYSQIVNDFQKGDIAEGYSVSREKKESFPLTVTSAQKNPTAFYLCASSLTVVYEQYFGPGTRLTVT.